The next 20 T cell receptor beta chains were all read from a single sample in a study of T-cell memory formation after mild COVID-19. TCRdb called the 5' RACE reads again in MiXCR, with one record for every CDR3 protein. Of a few hundred thousand distinct CDR3 sequences in the sample, roughly 21% were seen once. The sample consisted of PBMCs or a T cell subset sorted from them (not recorded which). The receptor set was obtained from an adult woman who had mild COVID-19 (a few samples of this study predate the infection). Cell type and time point are not known.

This sequence joins TRBV7-9 and TRBJ2-3, with D perhaps given as TRBD1 or TRBD2 (5 bases each). The V gene's germline CDR1 is SEHNR and CDR2 FQNEAQ (reference sequence). The CDR3 has 13 residues. Trimming cost V 8 bases and J 2 bases, with 11 bases left between them. CDR3 nucleotides: TGTGCCAGCCACCGAGGGGCCACAGATACGCAGTATTTT. Translating it yields CASHRGATDTQYF.

This clonotype was seen more than once but under ten times. The genes are TRBV2 and TRBJ1-2, with 9 nucleotides matching TRBD1. The V and J ends lost 5 bases and 1 base, in that order; junction bases with no gene match: 8. Germline V gene sequence: CDR1 SNHLY, CDR2 FYNNEI. The CDR3 covers 16 residues. The DNA of the CDR3 is TGTGCCAGCAGTTGGGACAGGGAATCCCTTAACTATGGCTACACCTTC. The encoded protein is CASSWDRESLNYGYTF. Drawing the rest from reference TRBV2 and TRBJ1-2, the complete variable domain is EPEVTQTPSHQVTQMGQEVILRCVPISNHLYFYWYRQILGQKVEFLVSFYNNEISEKSEIFDDQFSVERPDGSNFTLKIRSTKLEDSAMYFCASSWDRESLNYGYTFGSGTRLTVV.

The CDR3 nucleotides read TGCAGTGCTAATAGCGGGGGGCTCCAAGAGACCCAGTACTTC. Its translation: CSANSGGLQETQYF. V and J are TRBV20-1 and TRBJ2-5; TRBD2 aligns across 10 bases. The J segment lost 1 base and the V segment lost 4 bases, leaving 3 bases of the junction unmatched. The germline CDR1 and CDR2 sequences are DFQATT and SNEGSKA (reference sequence). The CDR3 consists of 14 residues.

The gene calls are TRBV30 and TRBJ2-3; D not resolved. V was cut by 0 bases and J by 4 bases, with 14 bases left in between. The CDR3 is 15 residues long. Germline V CDR1 and CDR2: GTSNPN, SVGIG (reference sequence). CDR3 amino acids: CAWSVLSTLSDTQYF. For the CDR3, the DNA is TGTGCCTGGAGTGTGTTATCTACCCTTTCAGATACGCAGTATTTT.

Notes on this clonotype: Given the absence of the conserved phenylalanine or tryptophan at the CDR3 end, a read error is likely. It is unclear where the CDR3 begins or ends on the DNA, so no DNA is shown, and the CDR3 is as TCRdb lists it. This chain links TRBV7-9 with TRBJ1-2. The CDR3 length is 11 residues, termini included. Germline values: CDR1 SEHNR, CDR2 FQNEAQ (reference sequence). The CDR3 is CASSGTVEWTL.

The J gene is TRBJ2-7, the V gene TRBV6-1; 9 nucleotides match TRBD1. The CDR3 is 14 residues long. Germline lookup yields CDR1 MNHNS and CDR2 SASEGT. Losses at the gene ends were 10 bases for V and 4 bases for J; bases not matched to a gene: 11. The CDR3 bases are TGTGCCACGCAGAAGGACAGGGGACCTTACGAGCAGTACTTC. It specifies CATQKDRGPYEQYF.

By sample fraction, this clonotype is medium-sized. V is TRBV27 and J is TRBJ2-3, with D possibly matching TRBD2 (6 bases). The CDR3 is made up of 14 amino acids. Looked up from germline, CDR1 is MNHEY and CDR2 is SMNVEV (reference sequence). Trimming stripped 2 bases from V and 5 bases from J, with 11 bases between. Here the CDR3 reads CASSLTGVLDTQYF. The CDR3 DNA reads TGTGCCAGCAGTTTAACGGGAGTGTTAGATACGCAGTATTTT.

In nucleotides, the CDR3 is TGTGCCAGCAACCAGGGACAGGGGCAATACGAGCAGTACTTC. This codes for CASNQGQGQYEQYF. The chain employs TRBV7-9 and TRBJ2-7; 10 bases are shared with TRBD1. The CDR3 is 14 amino acids. In germline, CDR1 is SEHNR, CDR2 FQNEAQ (reference sequence). Losses at the gene ends were 7 bases for V and 4 bases for J; bases not matched to a gene: 7.

This chain joins TRBV19 and TRBJ2-3; TRBD2 agrees at 9 bases. The CDR3 extends over 18 amino acids. The trim removed 3 bases at V and 2 bases at J, leaving 12 bases unmatched. The germline gives CDR1 LNHDA, CDR2 SQIVND (reference sequence). The CDR3 protein is CASSMLLAGPANTDTQYF. The CDR3 bases are TGTGCCAGTAGTATGCTGCTAGCGGGGCCCGCAAACACAGATACGCAGTATTTT.

This clonotype has a handful of counts. This rearrangement joins TRBV20-1 to TRBJ2-7; no definite D call. Germline V gene lookup returns CDR1 DFQATT and CDR2 SNEGSKA (reference sequence). CDR3 size: 11 residues. V was pared by 5 bases and J by 7 bases, with 12 bases between. Here the CDR3 DNA reads TGCAGTGCTGAGGCTTACAGTGAGCAGTACTTC. This sequence encodes CSAEAYSEQYF.

This clonotype has just a few counts. The CDR3 region has the DNA TGCAGTGCTAGGACAGGGCCATCCTATAATTCACCCCTCCACTTT. Translated, it gives CSARTGPSYNSPLHF. The chain is built from TRBV20-1 and TRBJ1-6; 7 nucleotides align to TRBD1. The CDR3 covers 15 residues. V gave up 3 bases and J gave up 1 base; unmatched junction bases: 3. Germline loops: CDR1 DFQATT, CDR2 SNEGSKA (reference sequence).

The chain joins TRBV6-2 or TRBV6-3 to TRBJ1-1; D perhaps matches TRBD1 (6 bases). Trimming pared 5 bases from V and 3 bases from J, leaving 13 bases between. Germline lookup yields CDR1 MNHEY and CDR2 SVGEGT. CDR3 length: 14 residues. CDR3 nucleotides: TGTGCCAGCAGTACAACAGGGAGTTACACTGAAGCTTTCTTT. This sequence encodes CASSTTGSYTEAFF.

The chain uses TRBV27 and TRBJ2-1, with 8 bases matching TRBD2. Germline V gene data show CDR1 as MNHEY and CDR2 as SMNVEV (reference sequence). Trimming at V came to 5 bases and at J to 2 bases, leaving 14 bases not matched to a gene. The CDR3 contains 18 residues. The CDR3 region is CASSPTPKTSATYNEQFF. In DNA, the CDR3 is TGTGCCAGCAGTCCGACCCCAAAGACTAGCGCAACCTACAATGAGCAGTTCTTC.

In its sample, this clonotype was seen a few times. The V gene is TRBV7-6, the J gene TRBJ2-1; 11 bases align to TRBD2. The CDR3 covers 15 residues. Unmatched junction bases numbered 8, after V lost 6 bases and J lost 7 bases. Per germline, CDR1 SGHVS and CDR2 FNYEAQ. The CDR3 here is CASRELAGDGNEQFF. CDR3 coding DNA: TGTGCCAGCAGAGAACTAGCGGGGGACGGTAATGAGCAGTTCTTC.

The V and J genes are TRBV29-1 and TRBJ1-1; TRBD1 matches 7 bases. The CDR3 contains 13 residues. J was trimmed by 1 base and V by 7 bases; bases with no gene match: 6. Germline CDR1 is SQVTM and CDR2 is ANQGSEA. This CDR3 is CSGRQGRNTEAFF. The DNA of the CDR3 is TGCAGCGGCCGACAGGGTAGGAACACTGAAGCTTTCTTT.

The chain uses TRBV10-3 and TRBJ1-2; no clear D gene. Germline V gene sequence: CDR1 ENHRY, CDR2 SYGVKD. This CDR3 comprises 11 residues. V shed 6 bases and J shed 8 bases, with 10 bases lying between them. In nucleotides, the CDR3 is TGTGCCATCAGCCCGGGCGGGGGCTACACCTTC. Its translation: CAISPGGGYTF.

This clonotype showed up just a few times. This chain uses TRBV28 with TRBJ2-7; possibly TRBD2 for D (6 bases). The CDR3 runs 14 residues. Per germline, CDR1 MDHEN and CDR2 SYDVKM. V lost 6 bases, J lost 3 bases, and 15 bases lay in between. The CDR3 region is CASSLQEGFYEQYF. The CDR3 DNA reads as TGTGCCAGCAGCCTCCAGGAGGGTTTCTACGAGCAGTACTTC.

This clonotype was observed at least ten times. This chain connects TRBV24-1 to TRBJ2-2, with 12 bases matching TRBD2. In germline, CDR1 is KGHDR, CDR2 SFDVKD. V shed 4 bases and J 7 bases; nucleotides not matched to a gene: 9. The CDR3 loop spans 17 amino acids. CDR3 amino acids: CATSDPRTSGTVGELFF. The CDR3 nucleotides are TGTGCCACCAGTGACCCTAGGACTAGCGGGACAGTCGGGGAGCTGTTTTTT.

The V call is TRBV20-1, the J call TRBJ2-7, with D possibly matching TRBD2 (5 bases). This CDR3 region has 11 residues. V was cut by 6 bases and J by 6 bases, with 12 bases left in between. CDR1 is DFQATT and CDR2 is SNEGSKA in the germline V gene (reference sequence). The CDR3 nucleotides are TGCAGTGCAAGAAGAGGGCTCGAGCAGTACTTC. Its protein product is CSARRGLEQYF.

This chain connects TRBV24-1 to TRBJ2-1; 7 bases match TRBD1. This CDR3 spans 16 amino acids. V trimming: 7 bases; J trimming: 2 bases; junction bases outside the gene matches: 10. Germline V gene lookup returns CDR1 KGHDR and CDR2 SFDVKD. Written as DNA, the CDR3 is TGTGCCACCAGGGCAACGACAGGGAGAACCTACAATGAGCAGTTCTTC. Protein: CATRATTGRTYNEQFF.